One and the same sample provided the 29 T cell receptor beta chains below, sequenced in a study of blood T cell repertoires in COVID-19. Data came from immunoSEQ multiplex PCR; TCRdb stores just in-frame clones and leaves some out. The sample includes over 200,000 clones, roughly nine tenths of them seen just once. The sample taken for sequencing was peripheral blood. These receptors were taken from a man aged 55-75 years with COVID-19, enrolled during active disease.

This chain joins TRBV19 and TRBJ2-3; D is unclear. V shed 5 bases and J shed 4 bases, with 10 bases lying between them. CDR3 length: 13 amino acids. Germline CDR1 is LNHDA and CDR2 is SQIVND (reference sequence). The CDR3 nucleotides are TGTGCCAGTAGTCTTTTCTCTGCAGATACGCAGTATTTT. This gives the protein CASSLFSADTQYF.

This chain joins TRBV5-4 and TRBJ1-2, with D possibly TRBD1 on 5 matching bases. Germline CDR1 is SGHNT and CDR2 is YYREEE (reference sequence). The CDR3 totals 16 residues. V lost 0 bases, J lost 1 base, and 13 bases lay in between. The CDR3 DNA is TGTGCCAGCAGCTTGGGCAGGGATAGGGGTAACTATGGCTACACCTTC. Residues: CASSLGRDRGNYGYTF.

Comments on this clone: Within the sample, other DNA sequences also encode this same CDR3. CDR3: CASSLEGSTDTQYF. DNA of the CDR3: TGTGCCAGCAGCTTAGAGGGGTCCACAGATACGCAGTATTTT. This chain connects TRBV7-9 to TRBJ2-3; TRBD1 is a possible D gene (5 bases). Germline CDR1 SEHNR, CDR2 FQNEAQ (reference sequence). With 1 base removed from V and 2 bases from J, the gap between germline ends came to 7 bases. The CDR3 runs 14 residues.

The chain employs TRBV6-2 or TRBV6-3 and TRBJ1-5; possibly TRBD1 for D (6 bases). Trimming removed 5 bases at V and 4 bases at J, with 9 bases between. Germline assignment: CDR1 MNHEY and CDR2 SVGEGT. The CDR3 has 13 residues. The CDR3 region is CASSGQTNQPQHF. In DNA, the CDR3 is TGTGCCAGCAGTGGACAGACTAATCAGCCCCAGCATTTT.

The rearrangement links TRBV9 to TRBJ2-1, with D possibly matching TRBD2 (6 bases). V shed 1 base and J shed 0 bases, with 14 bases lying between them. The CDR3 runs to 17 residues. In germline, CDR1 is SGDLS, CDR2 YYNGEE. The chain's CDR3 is CASSVRASATSYNEQFF. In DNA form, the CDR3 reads TGTGCCAGCAGCGTAAGGGCTAGCGCGACCTCCTACAATGAGCAGTTCTTC. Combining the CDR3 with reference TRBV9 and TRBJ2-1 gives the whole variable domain DSGVTQTPKHLITATGQRVTLRCSPRSGDLSVYWYQQSLDQGLQFLIQYYNGEERAKGNILERFSAQQFPDLHSELNLSSLELGDSALYFCASSVRASATSYNEQFFGPGTRLTVL.

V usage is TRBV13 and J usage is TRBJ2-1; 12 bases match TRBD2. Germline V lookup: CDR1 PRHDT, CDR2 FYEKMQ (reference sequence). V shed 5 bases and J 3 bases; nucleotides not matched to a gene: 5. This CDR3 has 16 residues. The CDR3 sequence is CASSQTSGGHYNEQFF. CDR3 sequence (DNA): TGTGCCAGCAGCCAAACTAGCGGGGGGCACTACAATGAGCAGTTCTTC.

In nucleotides, the CDR3 is TGTGCCAGCAGCGTTCGGGGAGAAGGGGAGCTGTTTTTT. Its protein is CASSVRGEGELFF. The V gene is TRBV9, the J gene TRBJ2-2; TRBD2 might be the D (5 bases). Trimming removed 2 bases at V and 8 bases at J, with 10 bases between. The germline V gene has CDR1 SGDLS and CDR2 YYNGEE. The CDR3 runs to 13 residues.

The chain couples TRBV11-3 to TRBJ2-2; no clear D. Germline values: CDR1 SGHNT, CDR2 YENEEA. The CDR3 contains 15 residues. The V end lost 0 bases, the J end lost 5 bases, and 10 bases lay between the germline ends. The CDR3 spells CASSLDPTDTGELFF. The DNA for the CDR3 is TGTGCCAGCAGCTTAGATCCCACAGATACCGGGGAGCTGTTTTTT.

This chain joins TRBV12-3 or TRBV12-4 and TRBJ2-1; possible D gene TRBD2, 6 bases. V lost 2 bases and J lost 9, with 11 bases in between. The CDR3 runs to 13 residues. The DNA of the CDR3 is TGTGCCAGCAGTTTATTCGGGGGAAGTGAGCAGTTCTTC. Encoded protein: CASSLFGGSEQFF.

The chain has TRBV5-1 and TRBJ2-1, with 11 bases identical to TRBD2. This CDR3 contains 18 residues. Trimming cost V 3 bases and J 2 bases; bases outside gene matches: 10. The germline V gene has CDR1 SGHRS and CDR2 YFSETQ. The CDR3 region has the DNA TGCGCCAGCAGCTCCGACTCTAAGACTAGCGGGACCTACAATGAGCAGTTCTTC. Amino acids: CASSSDSKTSGTYNEQFF.

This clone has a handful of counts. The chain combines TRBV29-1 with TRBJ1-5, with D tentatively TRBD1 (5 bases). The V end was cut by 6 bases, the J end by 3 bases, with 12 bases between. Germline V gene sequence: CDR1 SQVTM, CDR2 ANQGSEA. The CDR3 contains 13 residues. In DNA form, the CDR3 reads TGCAGCGTCTCTTGGGGGGTCAATCAGCCCCAGCATTTT. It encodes CSVSWGVNQPQHF.

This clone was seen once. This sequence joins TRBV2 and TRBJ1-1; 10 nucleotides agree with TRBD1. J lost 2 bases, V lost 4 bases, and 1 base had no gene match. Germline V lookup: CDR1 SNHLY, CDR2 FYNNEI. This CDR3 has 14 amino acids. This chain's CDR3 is CASSGQGANTEAFF. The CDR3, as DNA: TGTGCCAGCAGTGGACAGGGGGCTAACACTGAAGCTTTCTTT.

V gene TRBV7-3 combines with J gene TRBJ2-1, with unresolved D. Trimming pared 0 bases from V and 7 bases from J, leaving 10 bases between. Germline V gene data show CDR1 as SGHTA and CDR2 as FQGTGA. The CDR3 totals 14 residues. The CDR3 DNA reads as TGTGCCAGCAGCTTAACGTTAATAGCTAATGAGCAGTTCTTC. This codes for CASSLTLIANEQFF.

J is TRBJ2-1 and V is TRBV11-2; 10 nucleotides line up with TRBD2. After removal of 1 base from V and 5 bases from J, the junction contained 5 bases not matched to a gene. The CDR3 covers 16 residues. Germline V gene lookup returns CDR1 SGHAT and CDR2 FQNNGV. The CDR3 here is CASSLGGTSVHNEQFF. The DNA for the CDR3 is TGTGCCAGCAGCTTAGGAGGGACTAGCGTACACAATGAGCAGTTCTTC. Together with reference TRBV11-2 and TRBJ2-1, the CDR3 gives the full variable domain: EAGVAQSPRYKIIEKRQSVAFWCNPISGHATLYWYQQILGQGPKLLIQFQNNGVVDDSQLPKDRFSAERLKGVDSTLKIQPAKLEDSAVYLCASSLGGTSVHNEQFFGPGTRLTVL.

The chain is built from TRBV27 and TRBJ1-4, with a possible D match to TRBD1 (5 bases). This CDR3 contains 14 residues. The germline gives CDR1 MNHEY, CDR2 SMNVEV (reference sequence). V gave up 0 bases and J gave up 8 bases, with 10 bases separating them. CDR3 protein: CASSLSRGGEKLFF. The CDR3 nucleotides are TGTGCCAGCAGTTTATCGAGGGGAGGAGAAAAACTGTTTTTT.

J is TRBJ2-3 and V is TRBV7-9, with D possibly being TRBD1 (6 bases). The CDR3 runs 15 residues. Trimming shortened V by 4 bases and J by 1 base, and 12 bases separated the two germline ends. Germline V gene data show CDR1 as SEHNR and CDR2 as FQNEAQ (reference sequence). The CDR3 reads CASSYTRGRTDTQYF. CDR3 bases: TGTGCCAGCAGCTACACCAGGGGCCGCACAGATACGCAGTATTTT. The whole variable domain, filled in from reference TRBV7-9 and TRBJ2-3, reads DTGVSQNPRHKITKRGQNVTFRCDPISEHNRLYWYRQTLGQGPEFLTYFQNEAQLEKSRLLSDRFSAERPKGSFSTLEIQRTEQGDSAMYLCASSYTRGRTDTQYFGPGTRLTVL.

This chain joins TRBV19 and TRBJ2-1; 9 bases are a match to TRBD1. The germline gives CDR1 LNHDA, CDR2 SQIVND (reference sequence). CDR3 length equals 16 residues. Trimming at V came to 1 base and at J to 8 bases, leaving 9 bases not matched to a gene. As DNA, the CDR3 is TGTGCCAGTAGTATAGCCGGGACAGGGACCCCCGATGAGCAGTTCTTC. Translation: CASSIAGTGTPDEQFF.

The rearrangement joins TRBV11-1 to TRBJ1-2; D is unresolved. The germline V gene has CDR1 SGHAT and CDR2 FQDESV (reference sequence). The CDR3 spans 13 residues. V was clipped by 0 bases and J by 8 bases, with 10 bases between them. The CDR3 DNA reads TGTGCCAGCAGCTTAGCGTCCAGGAACGGCTACACCTTC. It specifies CASSLASRNGYTF.

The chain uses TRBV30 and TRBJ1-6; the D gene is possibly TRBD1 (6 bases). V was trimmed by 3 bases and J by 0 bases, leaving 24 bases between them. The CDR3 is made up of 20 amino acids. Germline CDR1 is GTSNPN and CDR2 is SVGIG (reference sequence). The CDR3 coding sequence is TGTGCCTGGAGGGTGGGTACAGGGACCCGTACAGGCTCCTATAATTCACCCCTCCACTTT. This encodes CAWRVGTGTRTGSYNSPLHF.

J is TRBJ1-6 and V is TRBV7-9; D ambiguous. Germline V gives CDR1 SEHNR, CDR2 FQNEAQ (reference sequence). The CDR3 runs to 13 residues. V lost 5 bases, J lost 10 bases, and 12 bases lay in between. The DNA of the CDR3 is TGTGCCAGCAGCCCACCAGTCCCGTCACCCCTCCACTTT. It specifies CASSPPVPSPLHF.

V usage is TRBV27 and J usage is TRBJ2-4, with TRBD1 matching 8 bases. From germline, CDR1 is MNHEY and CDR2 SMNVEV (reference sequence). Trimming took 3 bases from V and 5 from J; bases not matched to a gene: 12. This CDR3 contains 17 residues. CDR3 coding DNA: TGTGCCAGCAGTTTTATCCCTGCCAGGGGGCCAGAAAACATTCAGTACTTC. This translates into CASSFIPARGPENIQYF.

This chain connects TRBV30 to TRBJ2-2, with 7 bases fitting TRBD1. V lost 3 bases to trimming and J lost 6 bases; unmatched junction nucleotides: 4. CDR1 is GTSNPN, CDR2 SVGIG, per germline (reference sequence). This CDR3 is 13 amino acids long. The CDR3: CAWSLQGAGELFF. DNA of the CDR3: TGTGCCTGGAGCCTTCAGGGGGCCGGGGAGCTGTTTTTT.

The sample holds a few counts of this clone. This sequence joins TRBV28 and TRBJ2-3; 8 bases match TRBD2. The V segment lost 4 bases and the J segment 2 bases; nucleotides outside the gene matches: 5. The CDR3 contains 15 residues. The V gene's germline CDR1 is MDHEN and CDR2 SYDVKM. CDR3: CASSSYSGNTDTQYF. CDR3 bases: TGTGCCAGCAGTTCCTATAGCGGGAACACAGATACGCAGTATTTT.

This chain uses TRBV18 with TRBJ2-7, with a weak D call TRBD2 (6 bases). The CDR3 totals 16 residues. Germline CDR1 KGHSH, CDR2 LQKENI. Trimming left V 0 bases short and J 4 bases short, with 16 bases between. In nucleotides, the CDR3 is TGTGCCAGCTCACCACCCTACTCCGCGGGGCCATACGAGCAGTACTTC. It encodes CASSPPYSAGPYEQYF.

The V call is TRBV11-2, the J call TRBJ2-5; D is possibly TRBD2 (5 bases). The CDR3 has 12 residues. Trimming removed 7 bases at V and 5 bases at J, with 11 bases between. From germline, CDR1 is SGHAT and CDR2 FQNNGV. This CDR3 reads CASKEGAETQYF. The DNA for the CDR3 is TGTGCCAGCAAAGAGGGCGCGGAGACCCAGTACTTC.

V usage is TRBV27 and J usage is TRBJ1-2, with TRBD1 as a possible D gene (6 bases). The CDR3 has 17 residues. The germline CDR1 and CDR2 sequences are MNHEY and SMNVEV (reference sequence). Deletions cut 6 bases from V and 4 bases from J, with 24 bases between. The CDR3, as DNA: TGTGCCAGCAGCCTTGCCGAGGACAGTTCTCTCTTCTATGGCTACACCTTC. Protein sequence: CASSLAEDSSLFYGYTF.

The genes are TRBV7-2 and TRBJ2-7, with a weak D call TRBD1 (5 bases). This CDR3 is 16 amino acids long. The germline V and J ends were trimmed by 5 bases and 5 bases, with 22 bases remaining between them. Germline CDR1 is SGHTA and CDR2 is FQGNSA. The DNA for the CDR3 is TGTGCCAGCAGCGATACTGCCCAGGGTCCAAGGGACGAGCAGTACTTC. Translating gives CASSDTAQGPRDEQYF.

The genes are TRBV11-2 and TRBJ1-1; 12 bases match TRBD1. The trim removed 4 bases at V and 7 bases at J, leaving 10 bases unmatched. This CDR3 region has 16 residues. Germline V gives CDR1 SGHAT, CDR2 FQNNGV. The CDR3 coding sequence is TGTGCCAGCAGCTACTCCGGGACAGGGGGCGTCGGTGAAGCTTTCTTT. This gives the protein CASSYSGTGGVGEAFF.

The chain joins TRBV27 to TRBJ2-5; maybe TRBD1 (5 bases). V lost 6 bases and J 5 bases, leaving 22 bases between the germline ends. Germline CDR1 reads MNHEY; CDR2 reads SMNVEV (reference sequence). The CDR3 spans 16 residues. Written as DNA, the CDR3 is TGTGCCAGCAGCCCTGGGGCCAGTGGCTCCGTCGAGACCCAGTACTTC. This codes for CASSPGASGSVETQYF.